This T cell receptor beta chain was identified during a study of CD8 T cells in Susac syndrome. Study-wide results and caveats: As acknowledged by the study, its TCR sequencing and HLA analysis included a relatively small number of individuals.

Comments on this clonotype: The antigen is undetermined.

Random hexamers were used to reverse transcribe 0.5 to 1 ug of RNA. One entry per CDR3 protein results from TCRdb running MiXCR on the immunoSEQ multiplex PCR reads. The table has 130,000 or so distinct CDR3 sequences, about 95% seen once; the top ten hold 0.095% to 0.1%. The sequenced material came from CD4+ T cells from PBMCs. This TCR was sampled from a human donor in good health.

The DNA of the CDR3 is TGTGCCAGCAGTGCCCCGGGGGGGGCTGGGGAGACCCAGTACTTC. Encoded protein: CASSAPGGAGETQYF. V usage is TRBV6-6 and J usage is TRBJ2-5; 8 bases match TRBD2. The length of the CDR3 is 15 residues. Germline assignment: CDR1 MNHNY and CDR2 SVGAGI (reference sequence). Germline trimming cut 5 bases from V and 5 bases from J; bases unmatched to any gene: 10.